This entry describes one T cell receptor (beta chain). This sample was included in a study of cytomegalovirus exposure and HLA in healthy donors. The overall study: In a later analysis, it was reported that the roughly 130 validation repertoires had been produced on the same platform as the 700 or so repertoires belonging to the first cohort.

TCRdb's table, derived via immunoSEQ multiplex PCR, lists solely in-frame clones and lacks some. The profile shows about 220,000 clones, around 90% of them singletons. Germline lookup yields CDR1 MDHEN and CDR2 SYDVKM. Trimming cost V 8 bases and J 1 base; bases outside gene matches: 19. The CDR3 runs to 19 residues. This clonotype was sampled from a woman between 18 and 29 years old in good health and CMV-seronegative. V and J are TRBV28 and TRBJ2-3; 9 bases fit TRBD2. Input material: PBMCs. The CDR3 protein is CASGTGTSFAPVGTDTQYF. CDR3 nucleotide sequence: TGTGCCAGCGGCACCGGGACTAGCTTTGCCCCTGTGGGCACAGATACGCAGTATTTT.